The present T cell receptor (beta chain) was sequenced within a study of T cell repertoires in aging, cancer and after chemotherapy. Study at large: Over several months to years, re-sampled healthy donor repertoires clearly shared clones.

Study outcomes and limitations: Across the chemotherapy interval, each cancer cohort showed higher median generation probability, suggesting thymic rebound.

A remark on this clonotype: The antigen is undetermined.

A mixed TRB-A/B primer pool amplified rearranged TRB by multiplex touch-down PCR. One entry per CDR3 protein results from TCRdb running MiXCR on the multiplex PCR reads. The sample shows 13,000 or so distinct CDR3 sequences, 25% of them seen only once. TCR beta rearrangements were amplified from peripheral blood genomic DNA. V trimming: 4 bases; J trimming: 0 bases; junction bases outside the gene matches: 5. This CDR3 is 15 amino acids long. Germline loops: CDR1 SGHNT, CDR2 YYREEE (reference sequence). Material: blood. This sequence was found in a human donor in good health. The chain links TRBV5-4 to TRBJ2-3; the match to TRBD1 covers 7 bases. CDR3 sequence reads: CASSHLQGSTDTQYF. The CDR3 DNA follows: TGTGCCAGCAGCCACCTACAGGGGAGCACAGATACGCAGTATTTT.